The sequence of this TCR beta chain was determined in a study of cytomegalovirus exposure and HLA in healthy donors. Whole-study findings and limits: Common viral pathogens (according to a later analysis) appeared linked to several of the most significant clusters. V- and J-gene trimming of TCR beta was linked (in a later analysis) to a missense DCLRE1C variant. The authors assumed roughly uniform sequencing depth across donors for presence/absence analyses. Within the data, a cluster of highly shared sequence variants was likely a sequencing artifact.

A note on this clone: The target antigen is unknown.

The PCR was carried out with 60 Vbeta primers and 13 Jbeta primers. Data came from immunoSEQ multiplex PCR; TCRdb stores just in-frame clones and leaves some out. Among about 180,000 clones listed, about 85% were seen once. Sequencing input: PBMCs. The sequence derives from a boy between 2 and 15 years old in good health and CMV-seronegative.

The CDR3 loop reads CASSPVGRTDYGYTF. The CDR3, as DNA: TGTGCCAGTAGCCCGGTGGGGCGTACGGACTATGGCTACACCTTC. This chain connects TRBV19 to TRBJ1-2, with TRBD1 as a possible D gene (5 bases). Germline V gene sequence: CDR1 LNHDA, CDR2 SQIVND (reference sequence). The V end lost 6 bases, the J end lost 3 bases, and 17 bases lay between the germline ends. There are 15 residues in the CDR3.